This section outlines one TCR beta chain sequence together with its context. Its specificity is not known. This specimen belongs to a study of T cell responses to AZD1222 COVID-19 vaccine. Overall study findings and caveats: Donors in the cohort were predominantly white British and more often female, and clonal diversity was possibly underestimated.

Profiled with immunoSEQ multiplex PCR; TCRdb holds only in-frame clones, not every one. The data show 210,000 or so clones, approximately 94% seen once. V gave up 4 bases and J gave up 0 bases; unmatched junction bases: 3. The germline gives CDR1 ENHRY, CDR2 SYGVKD. The CDR3 is 14 amino acids. The chain uses TRBV10-3 and TRBJ2-7; 7 nucleotides agree with TRBD1. The source is an adult who received the MenACWY meningococcal vaccine as a control. This sample comprised peripheral blood, obtained 28 days after the second dose of the MenACWY control vaccine. In nucleotides, the CDR3 is TGTGCCATCAGTGGGACAGGTATCTCCTACGAGCAGTACTTC. Its translation: CAISGTGISYEQYF.